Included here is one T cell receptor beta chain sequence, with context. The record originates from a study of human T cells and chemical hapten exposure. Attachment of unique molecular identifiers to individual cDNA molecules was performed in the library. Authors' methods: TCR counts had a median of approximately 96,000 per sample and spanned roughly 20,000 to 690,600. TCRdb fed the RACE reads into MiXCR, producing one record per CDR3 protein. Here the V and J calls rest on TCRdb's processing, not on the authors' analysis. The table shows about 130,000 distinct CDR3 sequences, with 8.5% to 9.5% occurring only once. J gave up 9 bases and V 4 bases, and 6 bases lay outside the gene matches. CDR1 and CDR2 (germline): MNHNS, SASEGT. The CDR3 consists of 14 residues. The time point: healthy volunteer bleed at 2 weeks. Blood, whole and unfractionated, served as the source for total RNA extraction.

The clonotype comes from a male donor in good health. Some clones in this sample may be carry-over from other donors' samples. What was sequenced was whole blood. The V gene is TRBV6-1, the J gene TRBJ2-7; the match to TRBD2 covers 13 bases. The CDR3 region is CASSVTSGRAGQYF. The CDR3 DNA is TGTGCCAGCAGTGTTACTAGCGGGAGGGCCGGGCAGTACTTC.